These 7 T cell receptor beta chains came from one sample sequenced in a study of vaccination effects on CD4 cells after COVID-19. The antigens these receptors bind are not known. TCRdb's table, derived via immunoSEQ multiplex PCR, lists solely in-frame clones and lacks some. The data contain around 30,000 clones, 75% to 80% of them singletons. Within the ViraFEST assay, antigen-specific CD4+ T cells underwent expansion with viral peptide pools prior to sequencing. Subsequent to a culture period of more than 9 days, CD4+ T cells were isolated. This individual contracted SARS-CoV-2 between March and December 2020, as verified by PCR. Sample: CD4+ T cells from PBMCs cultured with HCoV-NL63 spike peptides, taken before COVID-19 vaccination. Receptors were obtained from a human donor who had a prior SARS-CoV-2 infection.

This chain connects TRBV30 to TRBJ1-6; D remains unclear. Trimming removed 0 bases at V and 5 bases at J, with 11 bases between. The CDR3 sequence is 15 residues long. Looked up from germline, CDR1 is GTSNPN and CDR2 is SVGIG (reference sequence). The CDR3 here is CAWSVLDGDNSPLHF. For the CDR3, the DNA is TGTGCCTGGAGTGTACTCGACGGGGATAATTCACCCCTCCACTTT. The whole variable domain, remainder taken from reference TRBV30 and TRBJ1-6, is SQTIHQWPATLVQPVGSPLSLECTVEGTSNPNLYWYRQAAGRGLQLLFYSVGIGQISSEVPQNLSASRPQDRQFILSSKKLLLSDSGFYLCAWSVLDGDNSPLHFGNGTRLTVT.

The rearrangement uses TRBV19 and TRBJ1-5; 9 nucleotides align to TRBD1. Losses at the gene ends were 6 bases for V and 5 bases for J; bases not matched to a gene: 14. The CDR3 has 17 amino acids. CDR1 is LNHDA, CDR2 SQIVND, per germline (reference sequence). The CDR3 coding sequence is TGTGCCAGTAGCCCTCACAGAGGACAGGGGTTTGATCAGCCCCAGCATTTT. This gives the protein CASSPHRGQGFDQPQHF.

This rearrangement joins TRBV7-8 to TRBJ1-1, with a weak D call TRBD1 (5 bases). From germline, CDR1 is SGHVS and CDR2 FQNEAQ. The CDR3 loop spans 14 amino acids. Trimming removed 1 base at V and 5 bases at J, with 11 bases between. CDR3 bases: TGTGCCAGCAGCTTAGAAGGGGTGGGGACTGAAGCTTTCTTT. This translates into CASSLEGVGTEAFF.

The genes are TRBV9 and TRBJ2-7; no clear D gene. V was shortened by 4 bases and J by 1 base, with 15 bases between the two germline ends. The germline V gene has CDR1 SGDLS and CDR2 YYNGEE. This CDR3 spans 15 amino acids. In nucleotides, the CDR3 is TGTGCCAGCAGCTTCGGCCCATCTGATTCCTACGAGCAGTACTTC. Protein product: CASSFGPSDSYEQYF.

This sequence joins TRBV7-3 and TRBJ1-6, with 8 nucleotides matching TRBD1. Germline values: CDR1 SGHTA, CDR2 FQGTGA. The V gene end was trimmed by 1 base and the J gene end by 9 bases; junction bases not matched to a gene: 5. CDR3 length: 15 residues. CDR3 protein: CASSLNPGGISPLHF. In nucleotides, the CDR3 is TGTGCCAGCAGCTTAAACCCAGGGGGCATTTCACCCCTCCACTTT. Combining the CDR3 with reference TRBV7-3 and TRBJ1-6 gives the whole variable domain GAGVSQTPSNKVTEKGKYVELRCDPISGHTALYWYRQSLGQGPEFLIYFQGTGAADDSGLPNDRFFAVRPEGSVSTLKIQRTERGDSAVYLCASSLNPGGISPLHFGNGTRLTVT.

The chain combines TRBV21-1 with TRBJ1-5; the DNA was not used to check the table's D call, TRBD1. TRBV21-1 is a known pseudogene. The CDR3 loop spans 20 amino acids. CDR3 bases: TGTGCCAGCAGCATCCTAACCAGGGACAGCAAAACTAGAAGCAATCAGCCCCAGCATTTT. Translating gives CASSILTRDSKTRSNQPQHF.

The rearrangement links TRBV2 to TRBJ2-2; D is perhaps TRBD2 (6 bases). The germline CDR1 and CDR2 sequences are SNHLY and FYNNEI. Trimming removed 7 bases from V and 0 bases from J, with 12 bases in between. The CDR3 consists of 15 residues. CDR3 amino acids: CASKRGTPNTGELFF. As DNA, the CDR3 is TGTGCCAGCAAACGGGGGACCCCGAACACCGGGGAGCTGTTTTTT.